These 11 T cell receptor beta chains share one sample of origin, sequenced in a study of T cell clones after liver transplantation. TCRdb's table, derived via immunoSEQ multiplex PCR, lists solely in-frame clones and lacks some. The sample records 65,000 to 90,000 clones, 90% being singletons. The sequences come from CD4+ T cells from blood, collected before liver transplant. The receptors were sampled from a human donor who received a liver transplant.

The chain uses TRBV15 and TRBJ1-1; D is possibly TRBD1 (5 bases). CDR3 size: 16 residues. Per the germline V gene, CDR1 is LNHNV and CDR2 is YYDKDF (reference sequence). V was pared by 1 base and J by 6 bases, with 18 bases between. The CDR3 region has the DNA TGTGCCACCAGCAGAGGAGGACGGGCGGAAGGGGCTGAAGCTTTCTTT. Amino acids: CATSRGGRAEGAEAFF. The full variable domain, rest sourced from reference TRBV15 and TRBJ1-1, is DAMVIQNPRYQVTQFGKPVTLSCSQTLNHNVMYWYQQKSSQAPKLLFHYYDKDFNNEADTPDNFQSRRPNTSFCFLDIRSPGLGDTAMYLCATSRGGRAEGAEAFFGQGTRLTVV.

The genes are TRBV6-1 and TRBJ2-2; 10 bases align to TRBD2. V gave up 9 bases and J gave up 7 bases; unmatched junction bases: 11. The CDR3 runs to 15 residues. The germline CDR1 and CDR2 sequences are MNHNS and SASEGT. The CDR3 loop reads CASAPSGSLGGELFF. The CDR3 DNA reads TGTGCCAGTGCCCCTAGCGGGAGTCTCGGCGGGGAGCTGTTTTTT.

The gene calls are TRBV2 and TRBJ2-5; the match to TRBD1 covers 7 bases. The CDR3 has 14 amino acids. Germline CDR1 is SNHLY and CDR2 is FYNNEI. Trimming cost V 5 bases and J 4 bases; bases outside gene matches: 7. CDR3 residues: CASSTDRVAETQYF. The CDR3, as DNA: TGTGCCAGCAGTACAGACAGGGTTGCAGAGACCCAGTACTTC.

The rearrangement uses TRBV11-3 and TRBJ1-3; D ambiguous. This CDR3 is 17 amino acids long. In germline, CDR1 is SGHNT, CDR2 YENEEA. V was clipped by 5 bases and J by 4 bases, with 21 bases between them. DNA for the CDR3: TGTGCCAGCAGCCCCTTTATGAGCGGCGCCGGCGGAAACACCATATATTTT. Translation: CASSPFMSGAGGNTIYF.

J is TRBJ2-2 and V is TRBV9, with 7 bases matching TRBD2. CDR3 length equals 18 residues. The germline gives CDR1 SGDLS, CDR2 YYNGEE. V lost 0 bases to trimming and J lost 4 bases; unmatched junction nucleotides: 12. The CDR3 DNA is TGTGCCAGCAGCGTAGTTGGCGGGAGTTCCGCATCCACCGGGGAGCTGTTTTTT. As protein: CASSVVGGSSASTGELFF. Variable domain in full (rest from reference TRBV9 and TRBJ2-2): DSGVTQTPKHLITATGQRVTLRCSPRSGDLSVYWYQQSLDQGLQFLIQYYNGEERAKGNILERFSAQQFPDLHSELNLSSLELGDSALYFCASSVVGGSSASTGELFFGEGSRLTVL.

The V call is TRBV6-5, the J call TRBJ1-6, with D hard to call. V was clipped by 0 bases and J by 12 bases, with 9 bases between them. The CDR3 is 13 amino acids. CDR1 MNHEY and CDR2 SVGAGI come from the germline V gene. CDR3: CASSYSPRGPLHF. The DNA for the CDR3 is TGTGCCAGCAGTTACTCGCCCCGGGGACCCCTCCACTTT.

The V and J genes are TRBV7-3 and TRBJ2-7, with unresolved D. The CDR3 has 14 amino acids. The germline CDR1 and CDR2 sequences are SGHTA and FQGTGA. V gave up 3 bases and J gave up 4 bases, with 13 bases separating them. The CDR3 spells CASSFHPGPYEQYF. CDR3 sequence (DNA): TGTGCCAGCAGCTTCCACCCAGGCCCATACGAGCAGTACTTC.

The chain uses TRBV10-2 and TRBJ2-7, with 10 bases identical to TRBD2. This CDR3 is built from 15 residues. The germline gives CDR1 WSHSY, CDR2 SAAADI. After removal of 8 bases from V and 6 bases from J, the junction contained 13 bases not matched to a gene. CDR3 residues: CASASSGSSFFEQYF. CDR3 DNA sequence: TGCGCCAGCGCCTCTAGCGGGAGTTCTTTCTTCGAGCAGTACTTC.

The chain combines TRBV9 with TRBJ2-1; possibly TRBD2 for D (5 bases). This CDR3 contains 15 residues. The V gene lost 0 bases and the J gene lost 0 bases, with 7 bases spanning the gap. Germline lookup yields CDR1 SGDLS and CDR2 YYNGEE. CDR3 sequence reads: CASSVDSGSYNEQFF. CDR3 coding DNA: TGTGCCAGCAGCGTAGACAGCGGCTCCTACAATGAGCAGTTCTTC.

A remark on this clone: In the same sample, other DNA sequences code for this CDR3. The gene calls are TRBV5-1 and TRBJ2-3; TRBD2 matches 11 bases. V lost 4 bases and J lost 1; bases outside the gene matches: 2. The CDR3 spans 15 residues. CDR1 and CDR2 from the germline V gene are SGHRS and YFSETQ. The CDR3 DNA reads as TGCGCCAGCAGCCTGGGACTAGCGGGCACAGATACGCAGTATTTT. Encoded protein: CASSLGLAGTDTQYF.

The chain is built from TRBV7-9 and TRBJ2-7, with D perhaps matching TRBD1 or TRBD2 (6 bases each). The V end was cut by 8 bases, the J end by 4 bases, with 15 bases between. Germline CDR1 SEHNR, CDR2 FQNEAQ (reference sequence). The CDR3 covers 13 residues. This CDR3 is CASAGQSFYEQYF. The CDR3 nucleotides are TGTGCCAGCGCGGGACAAAGCTTTTACGAGCAGTACTTC.